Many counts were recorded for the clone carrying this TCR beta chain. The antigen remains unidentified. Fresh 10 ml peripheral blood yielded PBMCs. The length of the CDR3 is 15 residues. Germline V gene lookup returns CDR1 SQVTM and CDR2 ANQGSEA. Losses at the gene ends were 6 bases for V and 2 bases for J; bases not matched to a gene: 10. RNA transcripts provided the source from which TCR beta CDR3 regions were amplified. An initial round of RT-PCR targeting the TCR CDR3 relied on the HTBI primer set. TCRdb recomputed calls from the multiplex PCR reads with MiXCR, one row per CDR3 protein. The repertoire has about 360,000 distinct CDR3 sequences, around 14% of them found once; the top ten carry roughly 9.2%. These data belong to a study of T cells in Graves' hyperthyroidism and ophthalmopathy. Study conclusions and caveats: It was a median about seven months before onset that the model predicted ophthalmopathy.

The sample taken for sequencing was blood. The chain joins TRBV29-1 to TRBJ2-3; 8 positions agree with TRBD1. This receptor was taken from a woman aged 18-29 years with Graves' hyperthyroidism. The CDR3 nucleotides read TGCAGCGTACAGGGGGGTTACCCACTCACAGATACGCAGTATTTT. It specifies CSVQGGYPLTDTQYF.